Below are 24 T cell receptor beta chains sequenced from a single sample in a study of blood T cell repertoires in COVID-19. The repertoire was sequenced with immunoSEQ multiplex PCR; TCRdb's copy has only in-frame clones and lacks some. The sample includes about 180,000 clones, less than 90% of them seen just once. Sequenced material: peripheral blood. The receptors stem from a woman in her seventies with COVID-19, enrolled during active disease.

The gene calls are TRBV24-1 and TRBJ2-1, with a possible D match to TRBD1 (6 bases). The CDR3 extends over 16 amino acids. Germline CDR1 is KGHDR and CDR2 is SFDVKD. V shed 4 bases and J shed 6 bases, with 18 bases lying between them. CDR3 protein: CATSDPRQEHPNEQFF. CDR3 DNA: TGTGCCACCAGTGACCCCAGACAGGAACACCCCAATGAGCAGTTCTTC.

The chain couples TRBV5-4 to TRBJ1-6; D may be TRBD1 (6 bases). The CDR3 loop spans 15 amino acids. Germline CDR1 reads SGHNT; CDR2 reads YYREEE (reference sequence). V dropped 4 bases and J dropped 3 bases, with 11 bases sitting between them. The CDR3 nucleotides read TGTGCCAGCAGCAAGGACAGTTTCTATAATTCACCCCTCCACTTT. Amino acid sequence: CASSKDSFYNSPLHF.

In DNA, the CDR3 is TGTGCCAGCAGTCAAGGGACTAGCGCGTACGGGGAGACCCAGTACTTC. Translated, it gives CASSQGTSAYGETQYF. The chain is built from TRBV11-2 and TRBJ2-5; TRBD2 matches 10 bases. Germline trimming cut 6 bases from V and 5 bases from J; bases unmatched to any gene: 12. CDR3 length: 16 residues. Per the germline V gene, CDR1 is SGHAT and CDR2 is FQNNGV.

This rearrangement joins TRBV15 to TRBJ2-7; 10 positions match TRBD1. V was clipped by 4 bases and J by 0 bases; unmatched bases: 6. The germline V gene encodes CDR1 LNHNV and CDR2 YYDKDF (reference sequence). CDR3 size: 16 residues. CDR3 in DNA: TGTGCCACCAGCACTCAGCGGACAGGGGGCTCCTACGAGCAGTACTTC. Protein product: CATSTQRTGGSYEQYF.

V is TRBV12-3 or TRBV12-4 and J is TRBJ2-3, with D maybe TRBD2 (5 bases). This CDR3 is built from 13 residues. Trimming cost V 5 bases and J 4 bases, with 10 bases left between them. The CDR3 DNA sequence: TGTGCCAGCAGTCTTCTAGCCCCAGATACGCAGTATTTT. Its protein is CASSLLAPDTQYF.

Of note for this clone: This same CDR3 is encoded by further DNA sequences in the sample. The rearrangement uses TRBV28 and TRBJ2-7; 8 bases line up with TRBD1. The CDR3 loop spans 13 amino acids. From germline, CDR1 is MDHEN and CDR2 SYDVKM. V lost 6 bases to trimming and J lost 1 base; unmatched junction nucleotides: 2. In nucleotides, the CDR3 is TGTGCCAGCAGAGGACAGGGTTCCTACGAGCAGTACTTC. It encodes CASRGQGSYEQYF. The whole variable domain, filled in from reference TRBV28 and TRBJ2-7, reads DVKVTQSSRYLVKRTGEKVFLECVQDMDHENMFWYRQDPGLGLRLIYFSYDVKMKEKGDIPEGYSVSREKKERFSLILESASTNQTSMYLCASRGQGSYEQYFGPGTRLTVT.

The V gene is TRBV6-5, the J gene TRBJ2-1; D call uncertain. The CDR3 extends over 15 amino acids. CDR1 and CDR2 (germline): MNHEY, SVGAGI. Trimming shortened V by 0 bases and J by 2 bases, and 8 bases separated the two germline ends. CDR3 in amino acids: CASSYSRQTYNEQFF. The CDR3 DNA sequence: TGTGCCAGCAGTTACTCGAGGCAGACCTACAATGAGCAGTTCTTC.

The chain recombines TRBV6-2 or TRBV6-3 with TRBJ2-1; 8 nucleotides line up with TRBD2. Germline-derived CDR1 and CDR2 are MNHEY and SVGEGT. V gave up 5 bases and J gave up 5 bases; unmatched junction bases: 14. The CDR3 is 17 residues long. The CDR3 spells CASSTVPGTRFHNEQFF. The CDR3 DNA reads TGTGCCAGCAGTACAGTGCCCGGGACTAGATTTCACAATGAGCAGTTCTTC.

In the case of this clone: The junction shows a germline mismatch at one end, possibly a read error. This chain uses TRBV9 with TRBJ2-5, with 10 bases fitting TRBD2. The length of the CDR3 is 16 residues. CDR1 is SGDLS and CDR2 is YYNGEE in the germline V gene. DNA for the CDR3: TGTGCCAGCAGCGTAGCTAGCGGGAGCCTTGGTGAGACTCAGTACTTC. It yields the protein CASSVASGSLGETQYF.

The count of this clone is one. The rearrangement uses TRBV11-2 and TRBJ2-3; unclear D gene. This CDR3 is 17 amino acids long. V dropped 5 bases and J dropped 5 bases, with 23 bases sitting between them. CDR1 and CDR2 (germline): SGHAT, FQNNGV. The CDR3 DNA reads TGTGCCAGCAGCATTGTAACCGGTTACAGACCTAAAGATACGCAGTATTTT. This gives the protein CASSIVTGYRPKDTQYF. Using reference TRBV11-2 and TRBJ2-3 for the parts outside the CDR3, the full variable domain is EAGVAQSPRYKIIEKRQSVAFWCNPISGHATLYWYQQILGQGPKLLIQFQNNGVVDDSQLPKDRFSAERLKGVDSTLKIQPAKLEDSAVYLCASSIVTGYRPKDTQYFGPGTRLTVL.

The V call is TRBV18, the J call TRBJ2-3; 8 bases map to TRBD1. CDR1 is KGHSH, CDR2 LQKENI, per germline. Losses at the gene ends were 1 base for V and 3 bases for J; bases not matched to a gene: 3. The CDR3 sequence is 15 residues long. The CDR3 sequence: CASSPRTGSTDTQYF. The CDR3 coding sequence is TGTGCCAGCTCACCACGGACAGGGAGTACAGATACGCAGTATTTT.

This clone was picked up one time. This rearrangement joins TRBV7-6 to TRBJ2-7, with TRBD2 matching 10 bases. Losses at the gene ends were 2 bases for V and 6 bases for J; bases not matched to a gene: 10. Germline CDR1 is SGHVS and CDR2 is FNYEAQ. The CDR3 covers 16 residues. The CDR3: CASSLRASGRKSEQYF. The CDR3 DNA reads as TGTGCCAGCAGCTTAAGAGCTAGCGGGAGAAAAAGCGAGCAGTACTTC. The whole variable domain, filled in from reference TRBV7-6 and TRBJ2-7, reads GAGVSQSPRYKVTKRGQDVALRCDPISGHVSLYWYRQALGQGPEFLTYFNYEAQQDKSGLPNDRFSAERPEGSISTLTIQRTEQRDSAMYRCASSLRASGRKSEQYFGPGTRLTVT.

V and J are TRBV24-1 and TRBJ2-2, with 7 bases that match TRBD2. J gave up 5 bases and V 12 bases, and 14 bases lay outside the gene matches. In germline, CDR1 is KGHDR, CDR2 SFDVKD. This CDR3 is built from 15 residues. CDR3 loop: CASQERGRNTGELFF. The CDR3 DNA sequence: TGTGCCTCCCAGGAGCGCGGGAGAAATACCGGGGAGCTGTTTTTT.

This sequence joins TRBV6-5 and TRBJ2-7, with TRBD1 matching over 8 bases. V dropped 6 bases and J dropped 5; count of bases not matched to a gene: 9. In germline, CDR1 is MNHEY, CDR2 SVGAGI. CDR3 size: 14 residues. The CDR3 DNA reads as TGTGCCAGCAGCCCGCGGACAGGGAATAACGAGCAGTACTTC. Translated: CASSPRTGNNEQYF.

The genes are TRBV7-2 and TRBJ2-1, with 15 bases fitting TRBD2. After removal of 5 bases from V and 6 bases from J, the junction contained 5 bases not matched to a gene. The CDR3 sequence is 16 residues long. Looked up from germline, CDR1 is SGHTA and CDR2 is FQGNSA. This CDR3 reads CASSKGLAGGFNEQFF. The CDR3 DNA reads as TGTGCCAGCAGCAAGGGACTAGCGGGAGGTTTCAATGAGCAGTTCTTC. Filled out from reference TRBV7-2 and TRBJ2-1, the complete variable domain reads GAGVSQSPSNKVTEKGKDVELRCDPISGHTALYWYRQSLGQGLEFLIYFQGNSAPDKSGLPSDRFSAERTGGSVSTLTIQRTQQEDSAVYLCASSKGLAGGFNEQFFGPGTRLTVL.

This clone occurred once. The chain links TRBV7-9 to TRBJ2-7; D possibly corresponds to TRBD1 (6 bases). Germline-derived CDR1 and CDR2 are SEHNR and FQNEAQ (reference sequence). This CDR3 is 14 amino acids long. V was pared by 5 bases and J by 0 bases, with 11 bases between. CDR3 DNA sequence: TGTGCCAGCAGCCGGGACACGGTCTCCTACGAGCAGTACTTC. Its translation is CASSRDTVSYEQYF.

This sequence joins TRBV2 and TRBJ2-2, with 7 bases lining up with TRBD2. Germline values: CDR1 SNHLY, CDR2 FYNNEI. The CDR3 contains 15 residues. J lost 1 base, V lost 10 bases, and 9 bases had no gene match. In DNA form, the CDR3 reads TGTGCCATCTATAGCGGGCTCAGGAACACCGGGGAGCTGTTTTTT. Its translation is CAIYSGLRNTGELFF.

This sequence joins TRBV20-1 and TRBJ2-7; TRBD1 matches 8 bases. The germline V gene encodes CDR1 DFQATT and CDR2 SNEGSKA (reference sequence). CDR3 size: 11 residues. V was clipped by 7 bases and J by 5 bases; unmatched bases: 4. As DNA, the CDR3 is TGCAGTGGACAGGGGCAAAACGAGCAGTACTTC. Translating gives CSGQGQNEQYF.

A remark on this clone: Different DNA sequences within this sample yield the same CDR3. V usage is TRBV7-2 and J usage is TRBJ2-3; 16 bases match TRBD2. The junction had 1 base not matched to a gene; V was cut back by 3 bases and J by 4 bases. CDR1 is SGHTA and CDR2 is FQGNSA in the germline V gene. The CDR3 runs to 16 residues. CDR3 sequence reads: CASSLGLAGGADTQYF. The CDR3 bases are TGTGCCAGCAGCTTGGGACTAGCGGGAGGGGCAGATACGCAGTATTTT.

This chain connects TRBV27 to TRBJ1-4; tentative D call: TRBD1 (5 bases). The CDR3 is made up of 15 amino acids. Germline V gives CDR1 MNHEY, CDR2 SMNVEV (reference sequence). Trimming took 4 bases from V and 8 from J, leaving 17 bases between them. The CDR3 sequence is CASSSGDARGEKLFF. In nucleotides, the CDR3 is TGTGCCAGCAGTTCGGGGGATGCACGGGGAGAAAAACTGTTTTTT.

The chain has TRBV5-1 and TRBJ1-2; D ambiguous. Trimming took off 1 base at V and 12 bases at J, with 19 bases between the two ends. This CDR3 comprises 14 residues. Germline CDR1 and CDR2: SGHRS and YFSETQ. The CDR3 sequence is CASSLRAMAEAHTF. The CDR3 DNA reads TGCGCCAGCAGCTTGCGAGCTATGGCTGAGGCCCACACCTTC.

Only a few counts were recorded for this clone. The rearrangement links TRBV29-1 to TRBJ1-1; perhaps TRBD1 as D (5 bases). Trimming pared 7 bases from V and 5 bases from J, leaving 11 bases between. CDR3 length: 11 residues. Looked up from germline, CDR1 is SQVTM and CDR2 is ANQGSEA. This CDR3 is CSAQGWTEAFF. The CDR3 DNA is TGCAGCGCCCAGGGTTGGACTGAAGCTTTCTTT.

The chain recombines TRBV18 with TRBJ2-2, with 11 bases that match TRBD1. Germline CDR1 reads KGHSH; CDR2 reads LQKENI. The CDR3 contains 17 residues. Trimming took 4 bases from V and 1 from J; bases not matched to a gene: 5. The CDR3 sequence is CASSRGQGALNTGELFF. The CDR3 DNA reads TGTGCCAGCTCACGTGGACAGGGGGCTTTGAACACCGGGGAGCTGTTTTTT.

This rearrangement joins TRBV6-2 or TRBV6-3 to TRBJ1-1; D is ambiguous. The CDR3 contains 14 residues. Trimming stripped 1 base from V and 0 bases from J, with 6 bases between. Germline CDR1 reads MNHEY; CDR2 reads SVGEGT. CDR3 DNA: TGTGCCAGCAGTTACTACATTATGAACACTGAAGCTTTCTTT. Amino acid sequence: CASSYYIMNTEAFF.